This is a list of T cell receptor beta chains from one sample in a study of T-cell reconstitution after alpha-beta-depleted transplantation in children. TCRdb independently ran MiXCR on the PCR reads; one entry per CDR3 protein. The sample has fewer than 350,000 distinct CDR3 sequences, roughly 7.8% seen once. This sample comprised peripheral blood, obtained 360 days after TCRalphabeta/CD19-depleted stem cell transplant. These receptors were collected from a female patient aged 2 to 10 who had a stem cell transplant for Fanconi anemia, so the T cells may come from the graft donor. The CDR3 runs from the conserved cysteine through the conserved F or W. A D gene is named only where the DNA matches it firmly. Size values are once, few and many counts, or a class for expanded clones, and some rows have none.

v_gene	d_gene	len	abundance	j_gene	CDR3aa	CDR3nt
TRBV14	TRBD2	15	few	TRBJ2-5	CASSRRTSGQETQYF	TGTGCCAGCAGCCGCCGGACTAGCGGACAAGAGACCCAGTACTTC
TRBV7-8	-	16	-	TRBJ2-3	CASSSPAGPHTDTQYF	TGTGCCAGCAGCTCCCCAGCGGGCCCCCACACAGATACGCAGTATTTT
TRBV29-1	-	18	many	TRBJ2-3	CSVRYRGRTVSSTDTQYF	TGCAGCGTCCGGTATCGAGGACGGACGGTTTCTAGCACAGATACGCAGTATTTT
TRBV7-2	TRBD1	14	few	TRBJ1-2	CASSPDRASVGHTF	TGTGCCAGCAGCCCGGACAGGGCTTCGGTGGGACACACCTTC
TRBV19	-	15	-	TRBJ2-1	CASTYRDGPTIEQFF	TGTGCCAGTACGTACCGGGACGGCCCAACAATTGAGCAGTTCTTC
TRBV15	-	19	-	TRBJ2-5	CATSRAGVSRGGPEWAQYF	TGTGCCACCAGCAGAGCTGGAGTATCGAGGGGGGGCCCTGAGTGGGCCCAGTACTTC
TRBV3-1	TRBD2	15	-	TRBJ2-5	CASSRPTTSEETQYF	TGTGCCAGCAGCCGCCCGACTACTAGCGAGGAGACCCAGTACTTC
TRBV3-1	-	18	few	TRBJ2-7	CASSQGLMIGPFNYEQYF	TGTGCCAGCAGCCAAGGTCTTATGATTGGGCCCTTCAATTACGAGCAGTACTTC
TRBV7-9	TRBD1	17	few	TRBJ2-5	CASSLGLTGVERETQYF	TGTGCCAGCAGCTTAGGCCTAACAGGGGTTGAGAGAGAGACCCAGTACTTC
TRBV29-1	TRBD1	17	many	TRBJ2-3	CSVAIGQGYPSTDTQYF	TGCAGCGTAGCCATCGGACAGGGGTATCCTAGCACAGATACGCAGTATTTT
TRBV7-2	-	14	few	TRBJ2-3	CASSFPSGLDTQYF	TGTGCCAGCAGCTTCCCCTCAGGGTTGGATACGCAGTATTTT
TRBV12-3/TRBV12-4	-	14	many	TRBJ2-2	CASSLGAPTGELFF	TGTGCCAGCAGTTTGGGGGCCCCCACCGGGGAGCTGTTTTTT
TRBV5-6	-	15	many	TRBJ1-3	CASSLSGVWTDSIYF	TGTGCCAGCAGCTTGAGCGGCGTGTGGACAGATAGTATATATTTT
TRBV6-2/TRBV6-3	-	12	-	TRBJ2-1	CASSRRVREQFF	TGTGCCAGCAGCCGGCGCGTCAGAGAGCAGTTCTTC
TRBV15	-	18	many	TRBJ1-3	CATSRDSRRVLSGNTIYF	TGTGCCACCAGCAGAGATTCGAGGAGGGTCTTATCTGGAAACACCATATATTTT
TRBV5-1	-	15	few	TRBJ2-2	CASSAGHLGAGELFF	TGCGCCAGCAGCGCCGGACACCTAGGCGCCGGGGAGCTGTTTTTT
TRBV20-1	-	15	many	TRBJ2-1	CSAISLTGSYNEQFF	TGCAGTGCCATATCCCTAACGGGCTCCTACAATGAGCAGTTCTTC
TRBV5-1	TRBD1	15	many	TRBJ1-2	CASSLAGTVEHGYTF	TGCGCCAGCAGCTTGGCCGGGACAGTCGAACATGGCTACACCTTC
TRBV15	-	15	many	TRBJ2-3	CATSRDQLGWDTQYF	TGTGCCACCAGCAGAGATCAGTTGGGGTGGGATACGCAGTATTTT
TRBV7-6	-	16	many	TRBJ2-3	CASSLAREVGTDTQYF	TGTGCCAGCAGCTTAGCCAGGGAAGTAGGCACAGATACGCAGTATTTT
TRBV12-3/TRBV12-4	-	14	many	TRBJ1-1	CASRLTLLPMEAFF	TGTGCCAGCAGATTGACACTCCTGCCTATGGAAGCTTTCTTT
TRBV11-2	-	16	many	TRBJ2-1	CASSLFGVAGGTSRIF	-
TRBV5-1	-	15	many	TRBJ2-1	CASSLFRVAYNEQFF	TGCGCCAGCAGCTTGTTTCGGGTTGCCTACAATGAGCAGTTCTTC
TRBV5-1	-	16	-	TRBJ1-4	CASSLGRVATNEKLFF	TGCGCCAGCAGCTTGGGTAGGGTTGCAACTAATGAAAAACTGTTTTTT
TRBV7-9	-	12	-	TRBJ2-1	CASSFRRIEQFF	TGTGCCAGCAGCTTTAGGCGGATTGAGCAGTTCTTC
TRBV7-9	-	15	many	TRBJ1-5	CASQSGNGGNQPQHF	TGTGCCAGCCAATCGGGTAATGGTGGCAATCAGCCCCAGCATTTT
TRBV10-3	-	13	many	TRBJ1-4	CAIKSATNEKLFF	TGTGCCATCAAATCCGCAACTAATGAAAAACTGTTTTTT
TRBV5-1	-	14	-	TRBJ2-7	CASSSKTATYEQYF	TGCGCCAGCAGCTCCAAGACTGCCACCTACGAGCAGTACTTC
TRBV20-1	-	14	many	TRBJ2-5	CSAVQGPVGETQYF	TGCAGTGCCGTACAAGGCCCAGTCGGGGAGACCCAGTACTTC
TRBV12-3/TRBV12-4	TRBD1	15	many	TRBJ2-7	CASSARDRLGYEQYF	TGTGCCAGCAGTGCCCGGGACAGGTTAGGGTACGAGCAGTACTTC
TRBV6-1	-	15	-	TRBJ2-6	CASRTTPAEANVLTF	TGTGCCAGCAGAACAACCCCGGCGGAGGCCAACGTCCTGACTTTC
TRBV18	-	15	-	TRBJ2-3	CASSPVRHSTDTQYF	TGTGCCAGCTCACCGGTGCGTCACAGCACAGATACGCAGTATTTT
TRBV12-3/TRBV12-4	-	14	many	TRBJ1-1	CASSLNTVNTEAFF	TGTGCCAGCAGTTTAAATACGGTGAACACTGAAGCTTTCTTT
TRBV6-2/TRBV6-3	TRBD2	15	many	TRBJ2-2	CASSHRLAGGRELFF	TGTGCCAGCAGCCACCGACTAGCGGGGGGCAGGGAGCTGTTTTTT
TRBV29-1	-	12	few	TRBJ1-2	CSVVGFLDGYTF	TGCAGCGTTGTGGGTTTCCTCGATGGCTACACCTTC
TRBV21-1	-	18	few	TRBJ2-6	CASKTGFIMGSGANVLTF	TGTGCCAGCAAGACAGGGTTTATCATGGGCTCTGGGGCCAACGTCCTGACTTTC
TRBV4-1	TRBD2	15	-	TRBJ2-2	CASSQLSGGEGELFF	TGCGCCAGCAGCCAATTAAGCGGGGGGGAAGGGGAGCTGTTTTTT